Listed below are T cell receptor beta chains from one sample, sequenced in a study of blood T cells in healthy people across ages. TCRdb recomputed calls from the 5' RACE reads with MiXCR, one row per CDR3 protein. The sample holds about 540,000 distinct CDR3 sequences, approximately 25% seen once. This sample also appeared in a second study, on T cells of mothers and their children.

The sequenced sample consisted of blood. The receptors were sampled from a boy younger than 18 in good health. Each CDR3 is given with its conserved first and last residue. Fields, in order: clone size, V gene, J gene, D gene, CDR3 DNA, CDR3 protein. A D gene is named only where the DNA matches it firmly. Some rows have no size entry. The others give once, few or many, or a class for an expanded clone.

abundance: few; v_gene: TRBV2; j_gene: TRBJ1-2; d_gene: .; CDR3nt: TGTGCCAGCAGTTACGGGAGTTATGGCTACACCTTC; CDR3aa: CASSYGSYGYTF
abundance: .; v_gene: TRBV12-3/TRBV12-4; j_gene: TRBJ1-1; d_gene: .; CDR3nt: TGTGCCAGCAGTTCCTCCGGAATTCTTTGGACTGAAGCTTTCTTT; CDR3aa: CASSSSGILWTEAFF
abundance: few; v_gene: TRBV7-2; j_gene: TRBJ2-7; d_gene: TRBD1; CDR3nt: TGTGCCAGCAGCCTAGGGGGGACAGGGGTCGACGAGCAGTACTTC; CDR3aa: CASSLGGTGVDEQYF
abundance: .; v_gene: TRBV6-2/TRBV6-3; j_gene: TRBJ1-1; d_gene: .; CDR3nt: TGTGCCAGCAGTTACTCGTACCTAGGGGTGGCGAACACTGAAGCTTTCTTT; CDR3aa: CASSYSYLGVANTEAFF
abundance: few; v_gene: TRBV15; j_gene: TRBJ2-5; d_gene: TRBD2; CDR3nt: TGTGCCACCGCACTAGCGGCCGTGGAGACCCAGTACTTC; CDR3aa: CATALAAVETQYF
abundance: few; v_gene: TRBV7-6; j_gene: TRBJ2-3; d_gene: .; CDR3nt: TGTGCCAGCAGCCCCTCACCCGGGGGCAGGGGGGATACGCAGTATTTT; CDR3aa: CASSPSPGGRGDTQYF
abundance: few; v_gene: TRBV29-1; j_gene: TRBJ2-7; d_gene: .; CDR3nt: TGCAGCGTTGGAGGCAGAGCTAATTACGAGCAGTACTTC; CDR3aa: CSVGGRANYEQYF
abundance: .; v_gene: TRBV4-1; j_gene: TRBJ1-2; d_gene: .; CDR3nt: TGCGCCAGCAGCCGCTTACAGGGAAGCTATAGCTACACCTTC; CDR3aa: CASSRLQGSYSYTF
abundance: few; v_gene: TRBV6-2/TRBV6-3; j_gene: TRBJ2-2; d_gene: .; CDR3nt: TGTGCCAGCACACAGCGGGACACCGGGGAGCTGTTTTTT; CDR3aa: CASTQRDTGELFF
abundance: .; v_gene: TRBV6-2/TRBV6-3; j_gene: TRBJ1-6; d_gene: TRBD1; CDR3nt: TGTGCCAGTCGACAGGGGGCGAATTCACCCCTCCACTTT; CDR3aa: CASRQGANSPLHF
abundance: few; v_gene: TRBV29-1; j_gene: TRBJ1-4; d_gene: TRBD1; CDR3nt: TGCAGCGGCGGACAGGCGGGTGAAAAACTGTTTTTT; CDR3aa: CSGGQAGEKLFF
abundance: few; v_gene: TRBV7-9; j_gene: TRBJ2-1; d_gene: TRBD2; CDR3nt: TGTGCCAGCAGCTTACTGACTAGCGGGAATATGGGGCAGTTCTTC; CDR3aa: CASSLLTSGNMGQFF
abundance: .; v_gene: TRBV7-6; j_gene: TRBJ1-1; d_gene: .; CDR3nt: TGTGCCAGCAGCTTAGCGCAGGGCCGAGGGGCTGAAGCTTTCTTT; CDR3aa: CASSLAQGRGAEAFF
abundance: .; v_gene: TRBV18; j_gene: TRBJ1-2; d_gene: TRBD1; CDR3nt: TGTGCCAGCTCACCGGGACAGGGTGAGAACTATGGCTACACCTTC; CDR3aa: CASSPGQGENYGYTF
abundance: .; v_gene: TRBV7-3; j_gene: TRBJ2-1; d_gene: .; CDR3nt: TGTGCCAGCAGCTTGCTAGAGGACGGTGAGCAGTTCTTC; CDR3aa: CASSLLEDGEQFF
abundance: few; v_gene: TRBV7-2; j_gene: TRBJ2-1; d_gene: TRBD2; CDR3nt: TGTGCCAGCGTTGGACTAGCGGCCCCGTTCTTC; CDR3aa: CASVGLAAPFF
abundance: .; v_gene: TRBV9; j_gene: TRBJ2-1; d_gene: TRBD1; CDR3nt: TGTGCCAGCAGCCAACGACAGGGGGGCTACAATGAGCAGTTCTTC; CDR3aa: CASSQRQGGYNEQFF
abundance: .; v_gene: TRBV4-1; j_gene: TRBJ2-1; d_gene: .; CDR3nt: TGCGCCAGCAGCCAAGCCGGACGCGGGAATGAGCAGTTCTTC; CDR3aa: CASSQAGRGNEQFF
abundance: .; v_gene: TRBV11-2; j_gene: TRBJ2-6; d_gene: .; CDR3nt: TGTGCCAGCAGCTTAGATCCTTCATGGGTTGGGGCCAACGTCCTGACTTTC; CDR3aa: CASSLDPSWVGANVLTF
abundance: .; v_gene: TRBV6-5; j_gene: TRBJ1-2; d_gene: TRBD1; CDR3nt: TGTGCCAGCAGTTACTCAGGACAGGGAAACTATGGCTACACCTTC; CDR3aa: CASSYSGQGNYGYTF
abundance: few; v_gene: TRBV7-9; j_gene: TRBJ2-5; d_gene: TRBD2; CDR3nt: TGTGCCAGCAGCTTCCAGCGGGAGCAAGAGACCCAGTACTTC; CDR3aa: CASSFQREQETQYF
abundance: few; v_gene: TRBV5-5; j_gene: TRBJ2-7; d_gene: .; CDR3nt: TGTGCCAGCAGCTTGGGGTGGGGTCCAATGCACGAGCAGTACTTC; CDR3aa: CASSLGWGPMHEQYF
abundance: few; v_gene: TRBV28; j_gene: TRBJ2-7; d_gene: TRBD2; CDR3nt: TGTGCCAGCAGTCCATGGGCTAGCGGGAGTTTAAACGAGCAGTACTTC; CDR3aa: CASSPWASGSLNEQYF
abundance: few; v_gene: TRBV20-1; j_gene: TRBJ2-3; d_gene: TRBD2; CDR3nt: TGCAGTGCTACGCTTGGGACTAGCGGGAGGGTTACAGATACGCAGTATTTT; CDR3aa: CSATLGTSGRVTDTQYF
abundance: .; v_gene: TRBV6-6; j_gene: TRBJ2-7; d_gene: .; CDR3nt: TGTGCCAGCAGTTCCCCTTCACCGGACGAGCAGTACTTC; CDR3aa: CASSSPSPDEQYF
abundance: .; v_gene: TRBV9; j_gene: TRBJ1-6; d_gene: .; CDR3nt: TGTGCCAGCAGCTTAAGGGGTCTCTTCCCCTCACCCCTCCACTTT; CDR3aa: CASSLRGLFPSPLHF
abundance: few; v_gene: TRBV7-2; j_gene: TRBJ1-4; d_gene: .; CDR3nt: TGTGCCAGCAGCTTAAGGATGAGGAGTGAAAAACTGTTTTTT; CDR3aa: CASSLRMRSEKLFF
abundance: few; v_gene: TRBV4-3; j_gene: TRBJ1-3; d_gene: .; CDR3nt: TGCGCCAGCAGCCAGGAGTTGCGAAACACCATATATTTT; CDR3aa: CASSQELRNTIYF
abundance: .; v_gene: TRBV20-1; j_gene: TRBJ2-7; d_gene: .; CDR3nt: TGCAGTGCGCCCGCGGCGTACACCCGTGGAGAGCAGTACTTC; CDR3aa: CSAPAAYTRGEQYF
abundance: few; v_gene: TRBV27; j_gene: TRBJ1-2; d_gene: .; CDR3nt: TGTGCCAGCAGTCGACAGTCCAACTATGGCTACACCTTC; CDR3aa: CASSRQSNYGYTF
abundance: .; v_gene: TRBV6-2/TRBV6-3; j_gene: TRBJ1-2; d_gene: .; CDR3nt: TGTGCCAGCAGTTACGGCAGAGACGACTATGGCTACACCTTC; CDR3aa: CASSYGRDDYGYTF
abundance: few; v_gene: TRBV6-2/TRBV6-3; j_gene: TRBJ1-5; d_gene: .; CDR3nt: TGTGCCAGCCGACAGAAGAATCAGCCCCAGCATTTT; CDR3aa: CASRQKNQPQHF
abundance: .; v_gene: TRBV5-1; j_gene: TRBJ2-7; d_gene: .; CDR3nt: TGCGCCAGCAGCTTGGCTGACGACTACGAGCAGTACTTC; CDR3aa: CASSLADDYEQYF
abundance: few; v_gene: TRBV4-2; j_gene: TRBJ1-2; d_gene: .; CDR3nt: TGTGCCAGCAGCCAAGATTTTCTTAGCCTAATCTATGGCTACACCTTC; CDR3aa: CASSQDFLSLIYGYTF
abundance: .; v_gene: TRBV5-1; j_gene: TRBJ2-2; d_gene: TRBD1; CDR3nt: TGCGCCAGCAGCTTGGCGGCTGGACAGGGCGTCTCCGGGGAGCTGTTTTTT; CDR3aa: CASSLAAGQGVSGELFF
abundance: .; v_gene: TRBV9; j_gene: TRBJ2-5; d_gene: TRBD2; CDR3nt: TGTGCCAGCAGCGTAGCGGGAGGGGAGACCCAGTACTTC; CDR3aa: CASSVAGGETQYF
abundance: few; v_gene: TRBV27; j_gene: TRBJ2-7; d_gene: TRBD1; CDR3nt: TGTGCCAGCAGTTTGTCGACAGGGGCTGACGAGCAGTACTTC; CDR3aa: CASSLSTGADEQYF
abundance: few; v_gene: TRBV6-6; j_gene: TRBJ1-1; d_gene: .; CDR3nt: TGTGCCAGCAGCGCATCCGGGACCGCTTCTGAAGCTTTCTTT; CDR3aa: CASSASGTASEAFF
abundance: many; v_gene: TRBV28; j_gene: TRBJ2-7; d_gene: TRBD1; CDR3nt: TGTGCCAGCAGTCCCCCCGGGACAGGGACCTACGAGCAGTACTTC; CDR3aa: CASSPPGTGTYEQYF
abundance: .; v_gene: TRBV9; j_gene: TRBJ2-7; d_gene: TRBD1; CDR3nt: TGTGCCAGCAGCGAGGGACAGGGGAAAATCTACGAGCAGTACTTC; CDR3aa: CASSEGQGKIYEQYF
abundance: .; v_gene: TRBV7-9; j_gene: TRBJ2-7; d_gene: TRBD1; CDR3nt: TGTGCCAGCAGCCCACTGGACAGGGGCTCCTACGAGCAGTACTTC; CDR3aa: CASSPLDRGSYEQYF
abundance: .; v_gene: TRBV6-6; j_gene: TRBJ2-3; d_gene: TRBD2; CDR3nt: TGTGCCACCTCGGCGAGCGGGGCCACAGATACGCAGTATTTT; CDR3aa: CATSASGATDTQYF
abundance: .; v_gene: TRBV27; j_gene: TRBJ2-7; d_gene: TRBD1; CDR3nt: TGTGCCAGCAGTTTGCCGGGACAGGAGGGGGCTGGGCAGTACTTC; CDR3aa: CASSLPGQEGAGQYF
abundance: .; v_gene: TRBV12-3/TRBV12-4; j_gene: TRBJ1-3; d_gene: .; CDR3nt: TGTGCCAGCAGCAAAAATTACAGGGTGGCAAAGACTGGAAACACCATATATTTT; CDR3aa: CASSKNYRVAKTGNTIYF
abundance: few; v_gene: TRBV28; j_gene: TRBJ2-3; d_gene: .; CDR3nt: TGTGCCAGCAAGACAGGAACTAGCACAGATACGCAGTATTTT; CDR3aa: CASKTGTSTDTQYF
abundance: .; v_gene: TRBV4-3; j_gene: TRBJ2-3; d_gene: .; CDR3nt: TGCGCCAGCAGCTCGTCAGGGAAGGTCCCCACAGATACGCAGTATTTT; CDR3aa: CASSSSGKVPTDTQYF
abundance: many; v_gene: TRBV27; j_gene: TRBJ1-1; d_gene: .; CDR3nt: TGTGCCAGCAGCTTGAGGGGGGGAGAGGCTTTCTTT; CDR3aa: CASSLRGGEAFF
abundance: once; v_gene: TRBV6-5; j_gene: TRBJ2-4; d_gene: .; CDR3nt: TGTGCCAGCAGTTACTCGATCGGTCCGCCGGGCATTCAGTACTTC; CDR3aa: CASSYSIGPPGIQYF
abundance: few; v_gene: TRBV9; j_gene: TRBJ1-4; d_gene: TRBD1; CDR3nt: TGTGCCAGCAGCGTTAGCACCGGGACAGGGGTCGAAACTAATGAAAAACTGTTTTTT; CDR3aa: CASSVSTGTGVETNEKLFF
abundance: .; v_gene: TRBV23-1; j_gene: TRBJ2-4; d_gene: TRBD1; CDR3nt: TGCGCCAGCAGGACACTGCTCGGACAGGGGAGAACCAAAAACATTCAGTACTTC; CDR3aa: CASRTLLGQGRTKNIQYF
abundance: .; v_gene: TRBV30; j_gene: TRBJ1-2; d_gene: .; CDR3nt: TGTGCCTGTCATCCGTCGGGGTCAAGCTATGGCTACACCTTC; CDR3aa: CACHPSGSSYGYTF
abundance: few; v_gene: TRBV7-9; j_gene: TRBJ1-6; d_gene: .; CDR3nt: TGTGCCAGCAGCCGCGACCAATATTCACCCCTCCACTTT; CDR3aa: CASSRDQYSPLHF
abundance: .; v_gene: TRBV20-1; j_gene: TRBJ2-5; d_gene: .; CDR3nt: TGCAGTGCTAGAGATCACCCAGAGACCCAGTACTTC; CDR3aa: CSARDHPETQYF
abundance: few; v_gene: TRBV4-1; j_gene: TRBJ2-2; d_gene: .; CDR3nt: TGCGCCAGCAGCGACGTGACTAGAGACACCGGGGAGCTGTTTTTT; CDR3aa: CASSDVTRDTGELFF